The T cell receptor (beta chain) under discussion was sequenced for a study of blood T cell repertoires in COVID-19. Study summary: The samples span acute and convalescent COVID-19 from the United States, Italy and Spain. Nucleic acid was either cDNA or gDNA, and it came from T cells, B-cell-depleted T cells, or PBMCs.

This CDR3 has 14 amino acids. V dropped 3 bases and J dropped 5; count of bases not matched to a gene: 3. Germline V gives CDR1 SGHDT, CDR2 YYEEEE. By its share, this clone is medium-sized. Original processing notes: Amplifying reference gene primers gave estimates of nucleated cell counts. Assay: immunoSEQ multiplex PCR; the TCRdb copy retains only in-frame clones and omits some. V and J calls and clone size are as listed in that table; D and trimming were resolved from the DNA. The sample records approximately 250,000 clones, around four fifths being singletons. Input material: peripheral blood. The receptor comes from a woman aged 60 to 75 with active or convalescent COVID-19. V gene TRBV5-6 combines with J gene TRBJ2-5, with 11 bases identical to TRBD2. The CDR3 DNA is TGTGCCAGCAGCTCCTTAGCGGGGGGGGAGACCCAGTACTTC. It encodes CASSSLAGGETQYF.